One sample yielded the 18 T cell receptor beta chains listed below, sequenced in a study of blood T cell repertoires in COVID-19. The table came from immunoSEQ multiplex PCR; TCRdb's copy has only in-frame clones and leaves some out. The sample has 150,000 to 200,000 clones, over 85% seen once; the top ten hold about 4.5%. The material sequenced was peripheral blood. The receptors were sampled from a woman between 50 and 59 years old with acute or convalescent COVID-19.

This clone was seen just once. The CDR3 spells CASSPRGLGNTEAFF. DNA for the CDR3: TGTGCCAGCAGCCCTAGGGGCCTTGGGAACACTGAAGCTTTCTTT. The chain recombines TRBV5-4 with TRBJ1-1; D may be TRBD1 (5 bases). CDR1 SGHNT and CDR2 YYREEE come from the germline V gene (reference sequence). The ends were cut back, 4 bases at V and 1 base at J, with 14 bases in the middle. CDR3 length: 15 amino acids.

The chain has TRBV18 and TRBJ2-3; D unresolved. Trimming cost V 3 bases and J 0 bases, with 16 bases left between them. The CDR3 covers 17 residues. CDR1 KGHSH and CDR2 LQKENI come from the germline V gene. This CDR3 reads CASSPSTGIYSTDTQYF. CDR3 sequence (DNA): TGTGCCAGCTCACCTTCGACTGGAATCTATAGCACAGATACGCAGTATTTT.

This chain joins TRBV5-1 and TRBJ1-1, with 11 bases identical to TRBD1. This CDR3 region has 15 residues. Per germline, CDR1 SGHRS and CDR2 YFSETQ. Losses at the gene ends were 3 bases for V and 0 bases for J; bases not matched to a gene: 1. The CDR3 DNA reads as TGCGCCAGCAGCTGGGGACAGGGGGTGAACACTGAAGCTTTCTTT. Its translation: CASSWGQGVNTEAFF.

The V call is TRBV5-6, the J call TRBJ2-3, with D perhaps TRBD2 (6 bases). The V end was cut by 0 bases, the J end by 4 bases, with 12 bases between. The CDR3 contains 15 residues. The germline V gene encodes CDR1 SGHDT and CDR2 YYEEEE. The CDR3 here is CASSLEPGEPDTQYF. CDR3 nucleotides: TGTGCCAGCAGCTTGGAGCCGGGAGAGCCAGATACGCAGTATTTT.

The chain joins TRBV28 to TRBJ1-5; TRBD1 agrees at 8 bases. This CDR3 is built from 15 residues. The germline V gene has CDR1 MDHEN and CDR2 SYDVKM. V was clipped by 10 bases and J by 1 base; unmatched bases: 9. This chain's CDR3 is CATVPGQESNQPQHF. The CDR3 DNA is TGTGCCACCGTCCCGGGACAGGAAAGCAATCAGCCCCAGCATTTT.

The V gene is TRBV6-9, the J gene TRBJ2-7, with 11 bases aligning to TRBD1. In germline, CDR1 is MNHGY, CDR2 SVAAGI. The length of the CDR3 is 13 residues. The CDR3 region has the DNA TGTGCTCGTTTCGGGACAGGGGGTTCCGAGCAGTACTTC. It codes for CARFGTGGSEQYF.

The chain joins TRBV28 to TRBJ1-1, with D unclear. This CDR3 region has 13 residues. Germline V gene lookup returns CDR1 MDHEN and CDR2 SYDVKM. Trimming pared 3 bases from V and 5 bases from J, leaving 10 bases between. The CDR3 reads CASSLGSGTEAFF. The CDR3 region has the DNA TGTGCCAGCAGTTTGGGGAGCGGGACTGAAGCTTTCTTT.

V and J are TRBV12-3 or TRBV12-4 and TRBJ2-4; possibly TRBD2 for D (5 bases). With 6 bases removed from V and 13 bases from J, the gap between germline ends came to 19 bases. This CDR3 spans 13 amino acids. Here the CDR3 DNA reads TGTGCCAGCAGCCGAGGACTTACGGAGCAACAGTACTTC. It codes for CASSRGLTEQQYF.

This chain joins TRBV19 and TRBJ1-4; D call uncertain. This CDR3 spans 13 amino acids. V was cut by 5 bases and J by 5 bases, with 9 bases left in between. Germline CDR1 is LNHDA and CDR2 is SQIVND (reference sequence). CDR3 nucleotide sequence: TGTGCCAGTAGTCAAACAGAGAATGAAAAACTGTTTTTT. It codes for CASSQTENEKLFF.

The chain couples TRBV6-2 or TRBV6-3 to TRBJ2-5; a possible D gene is TRBD1 (6 bases). The CDR3 is 16 amino acids. Per germline, CDR1 MNHEY and CDR2 SVGEGT. The V gene lost 4 bases and the J gene lost 1 base, with 16 bases spanning the gap. The CDR3, as DNA: TGTGCCAGCAGTTCCGACACAGGGTTTTTCCAAGAGACCCAGTACTTC. The encoded protein is CASSSDTGFFQETQYF.

The chain uses TRBV19 and TRBJ1-1; TRBD1 agrees at 9 bases. Germline V lookup: CDR1 LNHDA, CDR2 SQIVND (reference sequence). Trimming cost V 3 bases and J 5 bases; bases outside gene matches: 7. The CDR3 consists of 15 residues. In nucleotides, the CDR3 is TGTGCCAGTAGTATCCACAGGGGGCATCGGACTGAAGCTTTCTTT. It codes for CASSIHRGHRTEAFF.

This chain joins TRBV2 and TRBJ1-1, with no clear D. From germline, CDR1 is SNHLY and CDR2 FYNNEI. V was shortened by 11 bases and J by 1 base, with 8 bases between the two germline ends. CDR3 length: 11 amino acids. CDR3: CARVSNTEAFF. Written as DNA, the CDR3 is TGTGCCCGGGTGTCGAACACTGAAGCTTTCTTT.

This clone was recorded once. V and J are TRBV28 and TRBJ1-5, with D maybe TRBD1 (6 bases). The germline V gene has CDR1 MDHEN and CDR2 SYDVKM. Trimming took off 1 base at V and 4 bases at J, with 8 bases between the two ends. This CDR3 is built from 14 residues. The CDR3 nucleotides read TGTGCCAGCAGTTTATCAGGGGCTAATCAGCCCCAGCATTTT. Amino acids: CASSLSGANQPQHF.

CDR3 nucleotides: TGTGCCTGGTCCTCTAGGGGGCGGGGGGCTAGGGATACGCAGTATTTT. It codes for CAWSSRGRGARDTQYF. The gene calls are TRBV30 and TRBJ2-3; a weak D match, TRBD2 (8 bases). V was cut by 5 bases and J by 6 bases, with 24 bases left in between. This CDR3 contains 16 residues. Germline V lookup: CDR1 GTSNPN, CDR2 SVGIG (reference sequence).

This sequence joins TRBV12-5 and TRBJ1-2, with a tentative D call TRBD1 (5 bases). CDR1 is LGHNT, CDR2 FRNRAP, per germline. The CDR3 runs 14 residues. The germline V and J ends were trimmed by 3 bases and 6 bases, with 14 bases remaining between them. Written as DNA, the CDR3 is TGTGCTAGTGGTTTCGGGGGGGTCGGGGATGGCTACACCTTC. Translation: CASGFGGVGDGYTF. Full variable domain (rest looked up from reference TRBV12-5 and TRBJ1-2): DARVTQTPRHKVTEMGQEVTMRCQPILGHNTVFWYRQTMMQGLELLAYFRNRAPLDDSGMPKDRFSAEMPDATLATLKIQPSEPRDSAVYFCASGFGGVGDGYTFGSGTRLTVV.

This chain joins TRBV24-1 and TRBJ1-1; tentative D call: TRBD1 (6 bases). Germline CDR1 KGHDR, CDR2 SFDVKD. V lost 2 bases to trimming and J lost 7 bases, with 13 bases between them. The CDR3 consists of 14 residues. The CDR3 is CATSDSIQGGEAFF. The CDR3 bases are TGTGCCACCAGTGATTCGATACAGGGCGGTGAAGCTTTCTTT.

V gene TRBV27 combines with J gene TRBJ1-6, with D tentatively TRBD1 (6 bases). This CDR3 region has 14 residues. V was shortened by 8 bases and J by 10 bases, with 18 bases between the two germline ends. The germline CDR1 and CDR2 sequences are MNHEY and SMNVEV (reference sequence). This CDR3 is CASRTTGSDSPLHF. Written as DNA, the CDR3 is TGTGCCAGCCGCACTACAGGGTCTGACTCACCCCTCCACTTT.

V gene TRBV7-9 combines with J gene TRBJ1-3, with D maybe TRBD1 (5 bases). Germline V CDR1 and CDR2: SEHNR, FQNEAQ (reference sequence). The CDR3 extends over 12 amino acids. V was clipped by 7 bases and J by 2 bases, with 6 bases between them. The CDR3 nucleotides are TGTGCCAGCACGGGGCCTGGAAACACCATATATTTT. This gives the protein CASTGPGNTIYF.